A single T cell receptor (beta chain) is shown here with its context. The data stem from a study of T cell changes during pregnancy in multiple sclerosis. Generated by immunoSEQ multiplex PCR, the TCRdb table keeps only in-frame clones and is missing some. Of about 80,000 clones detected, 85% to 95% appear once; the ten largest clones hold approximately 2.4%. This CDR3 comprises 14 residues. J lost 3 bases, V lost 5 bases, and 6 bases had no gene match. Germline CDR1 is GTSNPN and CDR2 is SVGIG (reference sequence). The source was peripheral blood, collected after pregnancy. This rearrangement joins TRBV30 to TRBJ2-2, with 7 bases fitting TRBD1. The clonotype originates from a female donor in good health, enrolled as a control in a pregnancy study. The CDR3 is CAWDRAADTGELFF. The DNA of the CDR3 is TGTGCCTGGGACAGGGCTGCCGACACCGGGGAGCTGTTTTTT. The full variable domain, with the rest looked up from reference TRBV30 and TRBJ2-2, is SQTIHQWPATLVQPVGSPLSLECTVEGTSNPNLYWYRQAAGRGLQLLFYSVGIGQISSEVPQNLSASRPQDRQFILSSKKLLLSDSGFYLCAWDRAADTGELFFGEGSRLTVL.